This record looks at one T cell receptor beta chain sequence and its context. The antigen is unknown. This sample is part of a study of cytomegalovirus exposure and HLA in healthy donors. Study-level points and caveats: CMV serostatus was the sole immune exposure information available. Within an earlier analysis, most TCR beta V segments proved productive either about 90% or about 30% of the time. Despite most TCR sequences being rare, some public TCRs occurred in many donors. Among the sequence variants, a highly shared cluster was likely an artifact of sequencing.

PCR involved 60 Vbeta and 13 Jbeta primers. Sequenced by immunoSEQ multiplex PCR; TCRdb stores in-frame clones only, minus some. The repertoire consists of over 70,000 clones, with around 70% occurring once and the leading ten covering approximately 10%. From germline, CDR1 is PRHDT and CDR2 FYEKMQ (reference sequence). The CDR3 runs 16 residues. V was shortened by 3 bases and J by 4 bases, with 16 bases between the two germline ends. This receptor was taken from a human donor in good health. The specimen was PBMCs. This chain connects TRBV13 to TRBJ1-5, with D tentatively TRBD1 (5 bases). Written as DNA, the CDR3 is TGTGCCAGCAGCTTGGGGGGACCCTCAGGTAATCAGCCCCAGCATTTT. It codes for CASSLGGPSGNQPQHF.